The source of this TCR beta chain is a study of T-cell memory formation after mild COVID-19. Study results and caveats: Researchers report contracting CD4+ clones mostly in CM and EM, with CD8+ clones in EMRA.

TCRdb reprocessed the 5' RACE reads with MiXCR, giving one entry per CDR3 protein. The sample includes over 300,000 distinct CDR3 sequences, 20% to 25% of them seen just once. V was clipped by 7 bases and J by 0 bases; unmatched bases: 6. Germline CDR1 and CDR2: ENHRY and SYGVKD. This CDR3 contains 15 residues. This clonotype came up a few times. No antigen is known for it. The chain recombines TRBV10-3 with TRBJ1-3; 7 bases agree with TRBD1. The sequenced sample was PBMCs or a T cell subset sorted from them (not recorded which). The TCR sequence derives from a man between 18 and 29 years old who had mild COVID-19 (a few samples of this study predate the infection). Cell type and time point are not known. CDR3 nucleotide sequence: TGTGCCATCATGGGCCCAGGGGGCTCTGGAAACACCATATATTTT. It is translated as CAIMGPGGSGNTIYF.